These T cell receptor beta chains were read from a single sample in a study of cytomegalovirus exposure and HLA in healthy donors. The protocol was immunoSEQ multiplex PCR, while the TCRdb copy is restricted to in-frame clones and leaves out a portion. The data contain around 140,000 clones, less than 80% of them singletons. Sequenced material: PBMCs. All receptors derive from a female donor in good health and CMV-seropositive. CDR3s include the opening cysteine and the closing phenylalanine or tryptophan. Each record gives: D gene, V gene, clone size, J gene, CDR3 DNA, CDR3 protein. The D gene is left open where the match is weak. Size tells how often a clone was seen (once, few, many) or the class of an expanded clone, and some rows leave it out.

>NA|TRBV4-1|few|TRBJ1-2
TGCGCCAGCAGCAACACAGGGTTCGGTGGCTACACCTTC
CASSNTGFGGYTF
>TRBD2|TRBV10-3|NA|TRBJ2-7
TGTGCCATCAGGAACATAGCGGGAGGGGACTCCTACGAGCAGTACTTC
CAIRNIAGGDSYEQYF
>NA|TRBV5-1|NA|TRBJ1-1
TGCGCCAGCAGCTTGGCCACGGGGAATATGAACACTGAAGCTTTCTTT
CASSLATGNMNTEAFF
>TRBD1|TRBV19|few|TRBJ2-1
TGTGCCAGTAGTAGAGACAGGGCTTTTGAGCAGTTCTTC
CASSRDRAFEQFF
>NA|TRBV30|few|TRBJ2-2
TGTGCCTGGAGTCCTTTGAACACCGGGGAGCTGTTTTTT
CAWSPLNTGELFF
>TRBD1|TRBV18|NA|TRBJ1-4
TGTGCCAGCTCACCGCAGACAGGGGCTAATGAAAAACTGTTTTTT
CASSPQTGANEKLFF
>TRBD2|TRBV19|NA|TRBJ2-1
TGTGCCAGTAGTAAACAGAGCGGGAGCAATGAGCAGTTCTTC
CASSKQSGSNEQFF
>TRBD2|TRBV6-4|few|TRBJ2-3
TGTGCCAGCAGTGCCTCAGCGGGGGGACCCACAGATACGCAGTATTTT
CASSASAGGPTDTQYF
>TRBD1|TRBV5-1|once|TRBJ1-1
TGCGCCAGCAGCCCGGCGGGGACAGGGGGATACACTGAAGCTTTCTTT
CASSPAGTGGYTEAFF
>NA|TRBV2|NA|TRBJ1-2
TGTGCCAGCAGCCAGGGCGGCTATGGCTACACCTTC
CASSQGGYGYTF
>NA|TRBV18|few|TRBJ1-3
TGTGCCAGCTCACCACGGGCAGCCGCAAGCTCTGGAAACACCATATATTTT
CASSPRAAASSGNTIYF
>TRBD1|TRBV7-9|NA|TRBJ2-7
TGTGCCAGCAGCCCAGGGGGACATGGCTACGAGCAGTACTTC
CASSPGGHGYEQYF
>NA|TRBV6-6|NA|TRBJ1-1
TGTGCCAGCAGAGCCGGGGGGATTCCTCTTGAAGCTTTCTTT
CASRAGGIPLEAFF
>TRBD2|TRBV6-6|NA|TRBJ2-7
TGTGCCAGCCAAACCAGCTTAGCGGGGGGTTACTACGAGCAGTACTTC
CASQTSLAGGYYEQYF
>NA|TRBV30|NA|TRBJ2-2
TGTGCCTGGAGTCCCCCCGGCGGGGGCAACACCGGGGAGCTGTTTTTT
CAWSPPGGGNTGELFF
>NA|TRBV28|NA|TRBJ1-1
TGTGCCAGCAGTCCAGCGGCGGGGCCTGAAGCTTTCTTT
CASSPAAGPEAFF
>NA|TRBV25-1|NA|TRBJ2-1
TGTGCCAGCAGGGGGAGCTCCTACAATGAGCAGTTCTTC
CASRGSSYNEQFF
>TRBD1|TRBV18|NA|TRBJ2-1
TGTGCCAGCTCACTCGGACAGGGTACCTACAATGAGCAGTTCTTC
CASSLGQGTYNEQFF
>NA|TRBV5-1|NA|TRBJ1-5
TGCGCCAGCAGCTTGGTGGCAGGGGCCCAGCCCCAGCATTTT
CASSLVAGAQPQHF
>TRBD2|TRBV5-1|NA|TRBJ2-3
TGCGCCAGCAGCCTCATAGCGGGGGACACAGATACGCAGTATTTT
CASSLIAGDTDTQYF
>TRBD1|TRBV18|NA|TRBJ1-2
TGTGCCAGCTCCCCCATGGCAGGGGGCGCCGCTAACTATGGCTACACCTTC
CASSPMAGGAANYGYTF
>TRBD2|TRBV18|NA|TRBJ2-3
TGTGCCAGCTCGCTCATAGCGGGAAGCACAGATACGCAGTATTTT
CASSLIAGSTDTQYF
>NA|TRBV2|NA|TRBJ1-2
TGTGCCAGCAGTGAACAGGACATCTATGGCTACACCTTC
CASSEQDIYGYTF
>TRBD1|TRBV29-1|NA|TRBJ2-5
TGCAGCGTTGGACAGGGGGCAGGGGAGACCCAGTACTTC
CSVGQGAGETQYF
>NA|TRBV5-1|few|TRBJ1-2
TGCGCCAGCAGAGTACCGGGGTTCTATGGCTACACCTTC
CASRVPGFYGYTF
>NA|TRBV7-9|once|TRBJ2-3
TGTGCCAGCAGCCCCGGGACTACAGATACGCAGTATTTT
CASSPGTTDTQYF
>TRBD1|TRBV7-2|NA|TRBJ2-5
TGTGCCAGCAGCTTACTAGGACAGGGGGCTCTAGAGACCCAGTACTTC
CASSLLGQGALETQYF
>NA|TRBV6-1|NA|TRBJ2-7
TGTGCCAGCAGTGAAACGCCAGGCTCCGAGCAGTACTTC
CASSETPGSEQYF
>NA|TRBV11-2|once|TRBJ2-4
TGTGCCAGCAGTCCCGGGGAAAGGGCCAAAAACATTCAGTACTTC
CASSPGERAKNIQYF
>TRBD1|TRBV5-1|NA|TRBJ2-7
TGCGCCAGCAGCTTGGGACAGGGTGAAGAGCAGTACTTC
CASSLGQGEEQYF
>TRBD2|TRBV5-4|NA|TRBJ2-1
TGTGCCAGCAGCTCGGGACTAGCGGGGGCCCGAAGCTCCTACAATGAGCAGTTCTTC
CASSSGLAGARSSYNEQFF
>NA|TRBV6-6|NA|TRBJ2-1
TGTGCCAGCAGTTACTCGATCCCCTATCTCGATGAGCAGTTCTTC
CASSYSIPYLDEQFF
>TRBD2|TRBV6-6|NA|TRBJ2-1
TGTGCCAGCAAAGATAGCGGGAGGGCCCCCAATGAGCAGTTCTTC
CASKDSGRAPNEQFF
>TRBD1|TRBV11-2|NA|TRBJ1-2
TGTGCCAGCAGCATTCACAGGGGGAAGGGGGACTATGGCTACACCTTC
CASSIHRGKGDYGYTF
>NA|TRBV5-1|NA|TRBJ1-1
TGCGCCAGCAGAGCGGGCAGGGTGGGGAACACTGAAGCTTTCTTT
CASRAGRVGNTEAFF
>NA|TRBV5-1|NA|TRBJ1-1
TGCGCCACCGGCCCGGGACACTTGAACACTGAAGCTTTCTTT
CATGPGHLNTEAFF
>NA|TRBV19|NA|TRBJ1-2
TGTGCCACCCGGACACGGAACTATGGCTACACCTTC
CATRTRNYGYTF
>NA|TRBV7-2|NA|TRBJ1-5
TGTGCCAGCAGCGCACGACGGGGAAATCAGCCCCAGCATTTT
CASSARRGNQPQHF
>NA|TRBV5-1|NA|TRBJ1-3
TGCGCCAGCAGCTTAAACAGGGCTTCTAGCTCTGGAAACACCATATATTTT
CASSLNRASSSGNTIYF
>NA|TRBV10-3|NA|TRBJ1-1
TGTGCCATCACCGTACAGGAGAACACTGAAGCTTTCTTT
CAITVQENTEAFF
>NA|TRBV4-1|once|TRBJ2-5
TGCGCCAGCAGCCAACCCAAACAGGGCAGATTGGAGACCCAGTACTTC
CASSQPKQGRLETQYF
>NA|TRBV28|NA|TRBJ1-3
TGTGCCAGCAGTACAGGCTACTCTGGAAACACCATATATTTT
CASSTGYSGNTIYF
>TRBD2|TRBV30|NA|TRBJ2-7
TGTGCCTGGGGGGGGAGGGAATGGGACGAGCAGTACTTC
CAWGGREWDEQYF
>NA|TRBV19|few|TRBJ1-4
TGTGCCAGTAGCCATCGATCACAGGGTTCGGGAAAACTGTTTTTT
CASSHRSQGSGKLFF
>TRBD2|TRBV12-5|few|TRBJ2-1
TGTGCTAGTGGCACCCCAGCGGGAGGGTACAATGAGCAGTTCTTC
CASGTPAGGYNEQFF
>TRBD2|TRBV15|NA|TRBJ2-7
TGTGCCACCAGCAGAGTTCCTAGCGGCCGCCGGGCCACCTACGAGCAGTACTTC
CATSRVPSGRRATYEQYF